This TCR beta chain was sequenced for a study of T-cell reconstitution after alpha-beta-depleted transplantation in children. This CDR3 region has 15 residues. V was pared by 3 bases and J by 3 bases, with 4 bases of the junction left unmatched. CDR1 MNHEY and CDR2 SMNVEV come from the germline V gene (reference sequence). This clonotype showed up just a few times. The antigen is not known. Findings and limits, study-wide: High day-60 TCRbeta diversity in some patients came from surviving recipient T cells and thymic progenitors. Among T cells one year after transplant, newly produced cells accounted for most counts and diversity. Reportedly, alpha-beta T cells present about two months post-transplant originated from several hundred expanded clones of graft origin.

A TCRbeta library incorporating unique molecular identifiers was prepared. One entry per CDR3 protein, called by TCRdb with MiXCR from the PCR reads. This sample has 750,000 to 950,000 distinct CDR3 sequences, with less than 20% found just once. This chain joins TRBV27 and TRBJ2-1; 8 bases line up with TRBD2. The sequence was obtained from a male patient younger than 18 who had a stem cell transplant for acute lymphoblastic leukemia, so the T cells may come from the graft donor. Material: PBMCs, mostly from graft donor cells, obtained 360 days after TCRalphabeta/CD19-depleted stem cell transplant. In DNA form, the CDR3 reads TGTGCCAGCAGTTTGGGGCGGGGGGTCTACAATGAGCAGTTCTTC. Encoded protein: CASSLGRGVYNEQFF.